This T cell receptor beta chain was sequenced in a study of blood T cell repertoires in COVID-19. The germline V gene has CDR1 MDHEN and CDR2 SYDVKM. The CDR3 consists of 11 residues. V lost 5 bases and J lost 8, with 7 bases in between. Sequencing used immunoSEQ multiplex PCR; TCRdb keeps in-frame clones, though not all of them. Of about 250,000 clones in the sample, almost 85% were seen once. This TCR was recovered from a man in his fifties with acute or convalescent COVID-19. The sequencing input was peripheral blood. The chain joins TRBV28 to TRBJ2-1; D remains ambiguous. The CDR3 loop is CASSPLDEQFF. CDR3 nucleotides: TGTGCCAGCAGTCCCCTCGATGAGCAGTTCTTC.